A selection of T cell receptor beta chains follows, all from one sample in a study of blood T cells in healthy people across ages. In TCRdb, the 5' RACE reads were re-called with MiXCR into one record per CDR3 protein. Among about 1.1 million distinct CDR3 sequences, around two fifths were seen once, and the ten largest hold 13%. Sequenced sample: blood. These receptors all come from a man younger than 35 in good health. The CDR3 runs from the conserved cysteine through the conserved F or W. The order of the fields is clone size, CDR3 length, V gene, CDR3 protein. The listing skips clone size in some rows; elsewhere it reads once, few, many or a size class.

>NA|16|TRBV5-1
CASRVGQGARNTEAFF
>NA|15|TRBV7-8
CASSPWGRNTGELFF
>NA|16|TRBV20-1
CSARGTGTGVRETQYF
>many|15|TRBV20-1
CSADDGTGGDNEQFF
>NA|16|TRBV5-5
CASSPDWDRANTEAFF
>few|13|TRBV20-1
CSAIAGAHYEQYF
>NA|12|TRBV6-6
CASIGGHYGYTF
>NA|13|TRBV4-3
CASSQEGAGEPFF
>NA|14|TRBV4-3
CASSPLGDSYGYTF
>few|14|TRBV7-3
CASSLVGFPYEQYF
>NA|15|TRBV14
CASRQTGFGGNTIYF
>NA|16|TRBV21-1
CASSKIAGTVANEQYF
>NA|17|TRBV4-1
CASSQRAGANLQETQYF
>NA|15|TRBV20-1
CSARDLAGGADTQYF
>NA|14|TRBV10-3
CAINVPGPTDTQYF
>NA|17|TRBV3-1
CASSQAAAARAKNIQYF
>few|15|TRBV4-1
CASSFTNFGANVLTF
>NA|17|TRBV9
CASSVGSSGAAAGELFF
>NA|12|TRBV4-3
CASSQGMNGQYF
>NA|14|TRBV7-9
CASIPGTGGTEAFF
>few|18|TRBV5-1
CASRARVAGGNRNTEAFF
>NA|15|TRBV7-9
CASSPSIATNEKLFF
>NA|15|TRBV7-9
CASSRGQGIYNEQYF
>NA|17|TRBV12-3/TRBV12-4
CASSFPTSGGAKGEQYF
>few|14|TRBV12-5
CASGLVLGNYGYTF
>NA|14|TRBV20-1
CSARLPDTNYGYTF
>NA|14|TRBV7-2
CASSLDGGQGKSFF
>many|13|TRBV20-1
CSAPLTGAYGYTF
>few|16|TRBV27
CASSSPPGQGDTEAFF
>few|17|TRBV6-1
CASSDPLRGKKYNEQFF
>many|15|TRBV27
CASSFGVSGANVLTF
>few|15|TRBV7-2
CASSLVQGGNSPLHF
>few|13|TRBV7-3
CASSPSPRETQYF
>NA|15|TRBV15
CATSREVGGRTEAFF
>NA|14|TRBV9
CASSLPGRGVEQYF
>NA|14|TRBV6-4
CASRRDRFTDTQYF
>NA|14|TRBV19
CASSGGTVHQPQHF
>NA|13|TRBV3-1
CASSHQGRTEAFF
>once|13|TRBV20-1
CSATQDSNQPQHF
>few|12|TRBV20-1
CSAPVSGYGYTF
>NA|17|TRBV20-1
CSAFRLAGGSLYNEQFF
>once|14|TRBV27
CASRGGDSYNEQFF
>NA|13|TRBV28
CAQGGGSNYGYTF
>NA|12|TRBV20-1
CSASGTTKKLFF
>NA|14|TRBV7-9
CASSPGGRGNEQFF
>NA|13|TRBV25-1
CARRDRLGTEAFF
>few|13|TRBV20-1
CSAGEDSVGEAFF
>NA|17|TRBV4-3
CASSQGGGGLYTGELFF
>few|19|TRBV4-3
CASSQVRNGGAGSTDTQYF